Listed below are T cell receptor beta chains from one sample, sequenced in a study of blood T cell repertoires in COVID-19. Sequenced by immunoSEQ multiplex PCR; TCRdb stores in-frame clones only, minus some. The sample has roughly 150,000 clones; around four fifths are singletons. The sample was peripheral blood. Receptors were obtained from a woman of 80 years or more with COVID-19, enrolled during active disease. Both conserved end residues are part of each CDR3. Each record gives: clone size, D gene, V gene, J gene, CDR3 DNA, CDR3 protein. A D gene is named only where the DNA matches it firmly. A row's size may be missing; if present it is once, few, many or a size class.

NA	NA	TRBV19	TRBJ2-5	TGTGCCAGTAGTATAGGTGGCAGACAAGAGACCCAGTACTTC	CASSIGGRQETQYF
NA	NA	TRBV12-3/TRBV12-4	TRBJ1-1	TGTGCCAGCAAAAAGGGGACTGAAGCTTTCTTT	CASKKGTEAFF
NA	TRBD2	TRBV2	TRBJ2-3	TGTGCCAGAGCGGGGGGGCCGGCAGATACGCAGTATTTT	CARAGGPADTQYF
NA	TRBD1	TRBV24-1	TRBJ2-5	TGTGCCACCAGTGATTTCCGGACAGGTTCCCAAGAGACCCAGTACTTC	CATSDFRTGSQETQYF
NA	TRBD1	TRBV5-1	TRBJ1-2	TGCGCCAGCAGCCTAGGGGGCGGCTATGGCTACACCTTC	CASSLGGGYGYTF
NA	TRBD1	TRBV28	TRBJ1-5	TGTGCCAGCAGTTTGGTGGGACAGGGCGGCCAGCCCCAGCATTTT	CASSLVGQGGQPQHF
NA	TRBD1	TRBV5-1	TRBJ1-1	TGCGCCAGCAGCTTGGACGGGACAGTTGTGGATGAAGCTTTCTTT	CASSLDGTVVDEAFF
NA	NA	TRBV10-3	TRBJ2-1	TGTGCCATCAGTGACAGCGGATCCACTTACAATGAGCAGTTCTTC	CAISDSGSTYNEQFF
once	NA	TRBV18	TRBJ2-3	TGTGCCAGCTCGAAGAGCGGGCCTAATGGAGATACGCAGTATTTT	CASSKSGPNGDTQYF
NA	NA	TRBV7-2	TRBJ1-2	TGTGCCAGCAGCTTAGTAGGTGACAGGTATCGTGGCTACACCTTC	CASSLVGDRYRGYTF
NA	TRBD1	TRBV7-6	TRBJ1-6	TGTGCCAGCAGCTCGGGACAGGGCGGTGTTTCACCCCTCCACTTT	CASSSGQGGVSPLHF
NA	TRBD1	TRBV3-1/TRBV3-2	TRBJ1-2	TGTGCCAGCAGCACAACCGGGACAGCCTATGGCTACACCTTC	CASSTTGTAYGYTF
NA	NA	TRBV3-1/TRBV3-2	TRBJ1-2	TGTGCCAGCAGCTACTACGAGGGATATGGCTACACCTTC	CASSYYEGYGYTF
NA	NA	TRBV25-1	TRBJ1-3	TGTGCCAGCAGCCCAATCCAGCGGTGGGCTGGAAACACCATATATTTT	CASSPIQRWAGNTIYF
NA	TRBD1	TRBV5-1	TRBJ1-2	TGCGCCAGCAGCTTAGGACAGGGCGACTATGGCTACACCTTC	CASSLGQGDYGYTF
NA	NA	TRBV9	TRBJ2-2	TGTGCCAGCAGCGTGGGGCTAGGGGAGCTGTTTTTT	CASSVGLGELFF
NA	NA	TRBV3-1/TRBV3-2	TRBJ2-2	TGTGCCAGCAGCCAAGGGCAGGGTAGGACCGGGGAGCTGTTTTTT	CASSQGQGRTGELFF
NA	TRBD1	TRBV10-2	TRBJ1-5	TGCGCCAGCGTGGACAGGGCAAGCAATCAGCCCCAGCATTTT	CASVDRASNQPQHF
NA	TRBD1	TRBV12-5	TRBJ1-2	TGTGCTAGTGGTTTGCAGGGGGCGCGGGTCTACACCTTC	CASGLQGARVYTF